The rows below give T cell receptor beta chains drawn from one sample of a study of T cell responses to AZD1222 COVID-19 vaccine. Only in-frame clones appear in the TCRdb table, and some are missing; sequencing was by immunoSEQ multiplex PCR. The data show some 110,000 clones, with 88% seen just once and 3.5% held by the top ten. This material consisted of peripheral blood, taken 28 days after the second AZD1222 dose. These TCRs come from an adult who received the AZD1222 COVID-19 vaccine. Each CDR3 is given with its conserved first and last residue. The order of the fields is V gene, J gene, CDR3 protein.

>TRBV5-4|TRBJ2-3
CASSPGPDPDTQYF
>TRBV9|TRBJ2-4
CASSVESTGARNIQYF
>TRBV2|TRBJ2-3
CATTRRGLAAFITDTQYF
>TRBV6-5|TRBJ2-7
CASSYEAGGRYEQYF
>TRBV12-3/TRBV12-4|TRBJ2-2
CASSSRGSGELFF
>TRBV27|TRBJ2-1
CASSLDRGYYNEQFF
>TRBV13|TRBJ1-6
CASRHKGSPLHF
>TRBV19|TRBJ1-2
CASTPPRGRGPNYGYTF
>TRBV28|TRBJ1-5
CASSRGQGSNQPQHF
>TRBV6-5|TRBJ1-1
CASSYSPGDRGAFF
>TRBV11-3|TRBJ2-7
CASSPTSGGRSYEQYF
>TRBV19|TRBJ2-2
CASSPQNTGELFF
>TRBV20-1|TRBJ1-1
CSAKMGTEAFF
>TRBV30|TRBJ1-2
CAWSVERNYGYTF
>TRBV4-3|TRBJ1-4
CASSPGQNNEKLFF
>TRBV7-9|TRBJ1-1
CASSLRESAPAFF
>TRBV7-8|TRBJ1-2
CASREGQSGGYTF
>TRBV6-5|TRBJ1-2
CATLGPLNYGYTF
>TRBV20-1|TRBJ1-1
CSAQGNTEAFF
>TRBV6-6|TRBJ2-7
CASSLRQGYEQYF
>TRBV18|TRBJ1-1
CASSPGQMNTEAFF